The 32 T cell receptor beta chains listed next were all sequenced from one sample in a study of CXCR3-negative and CXCR3-positive naive CD8 T cells. Researchers prepared the TRB cDNA libraries using 5' RACE with UMI labels. Reanalyzing the 5' RACE reads, TCRdb keeps one entry per CDR3 protein, without DNA. Found here are fewer than 95,000 distinct CDR3 sequences; the top ten clones hold about 1%. Sequenced material: naive CXCR3- CD8+ T cells from blood. Subset in this sample: CD45RO-CCR7+CD27+CD95- naive CD8+ T cells lacking CXCR3 (TNR3-). The receptors were sampled from a human donor in good health. Some clones in this sample may be carry-over from other donors' samples.

The V call is TRBV3-1, the J call TRBJ1-3. The CDR3 runs 13 residues. The V gene's germline CDR1 is LGHDT and CDR2 YNNKEL (reference sequence). The chain's CDR3 is CASSQGFGNTIYF.

V usage is TRBV28 and J usage is TRBJ2-7; TCRdb selects TRBD1, and the lack of DNA leaves this call unchecked. Germline loops: CDR1 MDHEN, CDR2 SYDVKM. The CDR3 sequence is 14 residues long. The CDR3 loop is CASSALDRGYEQYF.

The chain couples TRBV7-9 to TRBJ2-7; there is no DNA to check the TCRdb D call of TRBD1. Germline CDR1 and CDR2: SEHNR and FQNEAQ (reference sequence). The CDR3 totals 13 residues. CDR3 loop: CASSWGQGGEQYF.

The CDR3 sequence is CSAPGQGNYNEQFF. This chain uses TRBV20-1 with TRBJ2-1; TCRdb's D call of TRBD1 is untestable without DNA. The CDR3 runs to 14 residues. The germline V gene encodes CDR1 DFQATT and CDR2 SNEGSKA (reference sequence).

The rearrangement links TRBV29-1 to TRBJ1-2; TCRdb picks TRBD1, but there is no DNA to check that call. CDR1 is SQVTM, CDR2 ANQGSEA, per germline. There are 15 residues in the CDR3. The CDR3 protein is CSVDQPRGANYGYTF.

The rearrangement links TRBV6-5 to TRBJ2-7. The CDR3 is made up of 13 amino acids. CDR1 and CDR2 (germline): MNHEY, SVGAGI. CDR3 sequence reads: CASSYSWGTEQYF.

V is TRBV29-1 and J is TRBJ2-7. Per the germline V gene, CDR1 is SQVTM and CDR2 is ANQGSEA. The CDR3 consists of 12 residues. The CDR3 sequence: CSVELHPYEQYF.

The chain links TRBV14 to TRBJ2-7. Germline V gene lookup returns CDR1 SGHDN and CDR2 FVKESK. There are 14 residues in the CDR3. Here the CDR3 reads CASSQVTSLGEQYF. The full variable domain, in which reference TRBV14 and TRBJ2-7 provide the parts outside the CDR3, is EAGVTQFPSHSVIEKGQTVTLRCDPISGHDNLYWYRRVMGKEIKFLLHFVKESKQDESGMPNNRFLAERTGGTYSTLKVQPAELEDSGVYFCASSQVTSLGEQYFGPGTRLTVT.

The rearrangement uses TRBV28 and TRBJ1-2; TCRdb gives TRBD1 as the D gene, but with no DNA this cannot be confirmed. Germline values: CDR1 MDHEN, CDR2 SYDVKM. This CDR3 spans 17 amino acids. This chain's CDR3 is CASSLTGGQGFGRGYTF.

The chain combines TRBV20-1 with TRBJ1-5; TCRdb indicates TRBD1, and absent DNA this call remains unverified. The CDR3 has 14 amino acids. The germline V gene has CDR1 DFQATT and CDR2 SNEGSKA (reference sequence). CDR3: CSASTGRLNQPQHF.

The chain combines TRBV6-2 or TRBV6-3 with TRBJ2-1; the TCRdb call, TRBD2, lacks DNA for checking. Germline V lookup: CDR1 MNHEY, CDR2 SVGEGT. The CDR3 consists of 16 residues. This CDR3 is CASSYPGTTRPKGQFF.

The chain employs TRBV28 and TRBJ2-7; TCRdb's assignment of TRBD1 cannot be checked, as there is no DNA. The CDR3 is made up of 14 amino acids. CDR1 MDHEN and CDR2 SYDVKM come from the germline V gene. The CDR3 reads CASSYRVLPYEQYF.

CDR3 region: CSVTSGRNEQFF. The genes are TRBV29-1 and TRBJ2-1; the TCRdb call, TRBD2, lacks DNA for checking. The CDR3 is made up of 12 amino acids. In germline, CDR1 is SQVTM, CDR2 ANQGSEA.

V gene TRBV12-3 or TRBV12-4 combines with J gene TRBJ1-2. The CDR3 contains 14 residues. CDR3 protein: CASSLEGANYCYTF.

The J gene is TRBJ1-1, the V gene TRBV25-1; there is no DNA to check the TCRdb D call of TRBD1. Germline assignment: CDR1 MGHDK and CDR2 SYGVNS. This CDR3 contains 12 residues. The CDR3: CASRTGRTEAFF. The full variable domain, rest sourced from reference TRBV25-1 and TRBJ1-1, is EADIYQTPRYLVIGTGKKITLECSQTMGHDKMYWYQQDPGMELHLIHYSYGVNSTEKGDLSSESTVSRIRTEHFPLTLESARPSHTSQYLCASRTGRTEAFFGQGTRLTVV.

The rearrangement links TRBV5-4 to TRBJ2-1; checking the TCRdb D call of TRBD1 is not possible without DNA. Germline assignment: CDR1 SGHNT and CDR2 YYREEE (reference sequence). CDR3 size: 14 residues. This chain's CDR3 is CASTLWTTRHEQFF.

V gene TRBV19 combines with J gene TRBJ2-5; TCRdb lists TRBD2, though no DNA is available to test this call. The CDR3 is made up of 16 amino acids. Germline values: CDR1 LNHDA, CDR2 SQIVND (reference sequence). The CDR3 protein is CASSPTSGGSQETQYF.

V gene TRBV29-1 combines with J gene TRBJ1-2. Germline CDR1 SQVTM, CDR2 ANQGSEA. This CDR3 region has 13 residues. CDR3 protein: CSVDAGFAYGYTF.

V gene TRBV29-1 combines with J gene TRBJ2-7; TCRdb selects TRBD1, and the lack of DNA leaves this call unchecked. The CDR3 spans 13 residues. The V gene's germline CDR1 is SQVTM and CDR2 ANQGSEA. The CDR3 is CSHRDKNSYEQYF.

The gene calls are TRBV6-2 or TRBV6-3 and TRBJ2-2; the TCRdb call, TRBD1, lacks DNA for checking. The CDR3 is 15 amino acids. Germline CDR1 reads MNHEY; CDR2 reads SVGEGT. The CDR3 spells CASRGASGATGELFF.

The V gene is TRBV29-1, the J gene TRBJ1-2; TCRdb selects TRBD1, and the lack of DNA leaves this call unchecked. The length of the CDR3 is 13 residues. CDR1 is SQVTM and CDR2 is ANQGSEA in the germline V gene. The CDR3 sequence is CSAPTPGVDGYTF.

The genes are TRBV29-1 and TRBJ2-2; TCRdb's D call of TRBD1 is untestable without DNA. CDR1 is SQVTM and CDR2 is ANQGSEA in the germline V gene. The CDR3 is 17 amino acids. CDR3 amino acids: CSVEFPRDEGGAGELFF.

The chain couples TRBV18 to TRBJ2-5; TCRdb names TRBD2, which stays unverified in the absence of DNA. Germline assignment: CDR1 KGHSH and CDR2 LQKENI. The length of the CDR3 is 18 residues. This chain's CDR3 is CASSPRGTSGGIQETQYF. Filled out from reference TRBV18 and TRBJ2-5, the complete variable domain reads NAGVMQNPRHLVRRRGQEARLRCSPMKGHSHVYWYRQLPEEGLKFMVYLQKENIIDESGMPKERFSAEFPKEGPSILRIQQVVRGDSAAYFCASSPRGTSGGIQETQYFGPGTRLLVL.

The chain joins TRBV29-1 to TRBJ1-1; TCRdb's D call, TRBD1, is unchecked because there is no DNA. CDR1 is SQVTM and CDR2 is ANQGSEA in the germline V gene. The CDR3 consists of 18 residues. The CDR3 here is CSVERSWDTDLPNTEAFF. Full variable domain (remainder filled in from reference TRBV29-1 and TRBJ1-1): SAVISQKPSRDICQRGTSLTIQCQVDSQVTMMFWYRQQPGQSLTLIATANQGSEATYESGFVIDKFPISRPNLTFSTLTVSNMSPEDSSIYLCSVERSWDTDLPNTEAFFGQGTRLTVV.

V and J are TRBV6-2 or TRBV6-3 and TRBJ2-7; the D call of TRBD1 rests on TCRdb alone, since no DNA is present to check it. CDR3 length: 15 residues. Germline V gives CDR1 MNHEY, CDR2 SVGEGT. The CDR3 loop is CASSYPTGEDDEQYF.

The rearrangement links TRBV4-2 to TRBJ1-3. The germline V gene encodes CDR1 LGHNA and CDR2 YNFKEQ. The CDR3 contains 14 residues. The CDR3: CASSQDGTGNTIYF.

Here the CDR3 reads CSVGQGRPDTQYF. The chain links TRBV29-1 to TRBJ2-3; checking the TCRdb D call of TRBD1 is not possible without DNA. From germline, CDR1 is SQVTM and CDR2 ANQGSEA. The CDR3 has 13 residues.

The chain links TRBV2 to TRBJ2-7; TCRdb gives TRBD2 as the D gene, but with no DNA this cannot be confirmed. The CDR3 is made up of 13 amino acids. Per germline, CDR1 SNHLY and CDR2 FYNNEI. The CDR3: CASEGSNILELYF.

The gene calls are TRBV6-6 and TRBJ2-1; lacking DNA, the TRBD1 call made by TCRdb goes unchecked. Germline-derived CDR1 and CDR2 are MNHNY and SVGAGI (reference sequence). CDR3 size: 15 residues. The CDR3 region is CASSDSGQGHNEQFF.

The rearrangement joins TRBV5-1 to TRBJ2-7; as DNA is missing, the TRBD2 call by TCRdb cannot be tested. This CDR3 is built from 17 residues. Germline lookup yields CDR1 SGHRS and CDR2 YFSETQ. CDR3 sequence reads: CASSYYPGSGNTYEQYF.

The chain recombines TRBV25-1 with TRBJ2-7; lacking DNA, the TRBD1 call made by TCRdb goes unchecked. The CDR3 extends over 12 amino acids. The germline V gene encodes CDR1 MGHDK and CDR2 SYGVNS. CDR3 sequence: CASSALGAEQYF.

J is TRBJ2-2 and V is TRBV20-1; the D call of TRBD1 rests on TCRdb alone, since no DNA is present to check it. CDR1 and CDR2 from the germline V gene are DFQATT and SNEGSKA (reference sequence). The CDR3 length is 17 residues. CDR3 in amino acids: CSAREDRAGVIAGELFF.